This T cell receptor (beta chain) appears in the sequencing data of a study of shared clonotypes between healthy human individuals. Findings and limits, study-wide: Genetic and exposure-history diversity was limited by the few donors.

Unmatched junction bases numbered 5, after V lost 5 bases and J lost 4 bases. From germline, CDR1 is SEHNR and CDR2 FQNEAQ (reference sequence). This CDR3 is built from 14 residues. Both subsets, CD45RA+ naive and CD45RA-negative memory, were split from the CD4+ cells. With regard to this clone: Antigen specificity is unknown.

The assay was immunoSEQ multiplex PCR, and TCRdb's table has in-frame clones only and misses some. Of about 700,000 clones in the sample, about 74% were seen once. The chain joins TRBV7-9 to TRBJ1-2; 9 nucleotides align to TRBD1. The TCR sequence derives from a woman aged 25 to 39 in good health. Input material: memory CD4+ T cells sorted from blood. The sample's subset: CD45RA-negative fraction. The CDR3 protein is CASSRDRVFYGYTF. For the CDR3, the DNA is TGTGCCAGCAGCCGGGACAGGGTTTTCTATGGCTACACCTTC.